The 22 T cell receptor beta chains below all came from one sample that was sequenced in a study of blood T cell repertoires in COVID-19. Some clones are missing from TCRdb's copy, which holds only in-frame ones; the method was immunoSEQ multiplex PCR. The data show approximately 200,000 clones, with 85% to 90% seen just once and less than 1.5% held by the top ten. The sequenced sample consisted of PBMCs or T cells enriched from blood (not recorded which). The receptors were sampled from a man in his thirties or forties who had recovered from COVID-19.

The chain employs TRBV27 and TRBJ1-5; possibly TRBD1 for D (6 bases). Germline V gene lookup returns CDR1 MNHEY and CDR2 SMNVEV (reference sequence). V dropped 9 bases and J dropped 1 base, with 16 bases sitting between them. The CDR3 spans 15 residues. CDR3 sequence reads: CARPHRVVSNQPQHF. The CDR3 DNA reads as TGTGCCAGACCACACAGGGTGGTAAGCAATCAGCCCCAGCATTTT.

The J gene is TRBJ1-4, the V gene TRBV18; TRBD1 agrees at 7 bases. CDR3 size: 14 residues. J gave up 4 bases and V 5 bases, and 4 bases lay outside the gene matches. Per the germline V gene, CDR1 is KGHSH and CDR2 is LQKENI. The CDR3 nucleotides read TGTGCCAGCTCAGGTTGGGACAGTAATGAAAAACTGTTTTTT. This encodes CASSGWDSNEKLFF.

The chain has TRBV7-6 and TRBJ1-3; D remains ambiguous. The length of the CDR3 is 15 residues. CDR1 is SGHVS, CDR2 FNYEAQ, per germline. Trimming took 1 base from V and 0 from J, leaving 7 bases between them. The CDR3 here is CASSLDTTSGNTIYF. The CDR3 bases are TGTGCCAGCAGCTTAGATACAACCTCTGGAAACACCATATATTTT. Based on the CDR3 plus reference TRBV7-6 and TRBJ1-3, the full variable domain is GAGVSQSPRYKVTKRGQDVALRCDPISGHVSLYWYRQALGQGPEFLTYFNYEAQQDKSGLPNDRFSAERPEGSISTLTIQRTEQRDSAMYRCASSLDTTSGNTIYFGEGSWLTVV.

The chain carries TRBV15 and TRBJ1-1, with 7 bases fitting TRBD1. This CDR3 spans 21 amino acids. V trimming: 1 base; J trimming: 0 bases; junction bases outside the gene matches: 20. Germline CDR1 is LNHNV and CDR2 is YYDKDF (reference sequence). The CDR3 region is CATSRGGRTGGWDRLNTEAFF. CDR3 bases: TGTGCCACCAGCAGAGGAGGCAGGACAGGCGGGTGGGATCGGTTGAACACTGAAGCTTTCTTT.

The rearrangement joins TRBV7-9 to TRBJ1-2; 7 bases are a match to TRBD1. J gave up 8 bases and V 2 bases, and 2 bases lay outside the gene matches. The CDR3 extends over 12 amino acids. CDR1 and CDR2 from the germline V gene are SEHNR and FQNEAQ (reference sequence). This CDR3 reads CASSLQGGGYTF. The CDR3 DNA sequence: TGTGCCAGCAGCTTACAGGGGGGAGGCTACACCTTC. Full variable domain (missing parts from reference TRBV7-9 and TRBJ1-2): DTGVSQNPRHKITKRGQNVTFRCDPISEHNRLYWYRQTLGQGPEFLTYFQNEAQLEKSRLLSDRFSAERPKGSFSTLEIQRTEQGDSAMYLCASSLQGGGYTFGSGTRLTVV.

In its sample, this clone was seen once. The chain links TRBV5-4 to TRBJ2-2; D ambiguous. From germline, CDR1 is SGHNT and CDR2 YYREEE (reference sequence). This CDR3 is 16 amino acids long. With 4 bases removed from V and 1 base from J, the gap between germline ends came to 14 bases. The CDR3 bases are TGTGCCAGCAGCCAGGCAGGCAGGATGAACACCGGGGAGCTGTTTTTT. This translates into CASSQAGRMNTGELFF. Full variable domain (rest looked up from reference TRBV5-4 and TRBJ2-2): ETGVTQSPTHLIKTRGQQVTLRCSSQSGHNTVSWYQQALGQGPQFIFQYYREEENGRGNFPPRFSGLQFPNYSSELNVNALELDDSALYLCASSQAGRMNTGELFFGEGSRLTVL.

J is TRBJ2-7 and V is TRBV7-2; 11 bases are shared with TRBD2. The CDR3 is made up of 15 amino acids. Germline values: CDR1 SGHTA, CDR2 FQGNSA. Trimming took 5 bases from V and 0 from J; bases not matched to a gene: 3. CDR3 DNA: TGTGCCAGCAGCGCTACTAGCGGGAGCTCCTACGAGCAGTACTTC. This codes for CASSATSGSSYEQYF.

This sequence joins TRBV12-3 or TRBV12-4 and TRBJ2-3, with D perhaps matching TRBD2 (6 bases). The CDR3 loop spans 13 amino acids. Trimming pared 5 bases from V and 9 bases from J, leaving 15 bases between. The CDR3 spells CASSPTSPGTQYF. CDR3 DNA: TGTGCCAGCAGTCCCACTAGCCCTGGCACGCAGTATTTT.

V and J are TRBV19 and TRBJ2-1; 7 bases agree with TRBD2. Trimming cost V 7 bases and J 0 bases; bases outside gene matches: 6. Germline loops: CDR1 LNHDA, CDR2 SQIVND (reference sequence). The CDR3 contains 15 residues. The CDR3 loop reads CASTSGTNSYNEQFF. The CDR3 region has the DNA TGTGCCAGTACCTCCGGGACTAACTCCTACAATGAGCAGTTCTTC.

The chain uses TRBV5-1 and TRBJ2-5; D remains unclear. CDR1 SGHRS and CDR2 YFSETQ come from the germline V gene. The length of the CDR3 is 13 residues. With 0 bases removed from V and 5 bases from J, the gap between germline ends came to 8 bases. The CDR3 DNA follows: TGCGCCAGCAGCTTGGGAAGTCGGGAGACCCAGTACTTC. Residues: CASSLGSRETQYF.

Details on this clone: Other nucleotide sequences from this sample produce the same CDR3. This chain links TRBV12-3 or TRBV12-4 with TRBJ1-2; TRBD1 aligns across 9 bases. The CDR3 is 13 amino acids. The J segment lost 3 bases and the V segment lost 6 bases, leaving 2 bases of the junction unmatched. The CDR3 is CASRDRGDYGYTF. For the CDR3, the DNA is TGTGCCAGCAGGGACAGGGGTGACTATGGCTACACCTTC.

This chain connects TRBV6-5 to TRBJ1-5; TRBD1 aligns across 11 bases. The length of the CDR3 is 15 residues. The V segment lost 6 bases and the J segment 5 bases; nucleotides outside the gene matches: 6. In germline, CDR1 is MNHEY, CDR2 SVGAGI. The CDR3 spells CASRGGQGEYQPQHF. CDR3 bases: TGTGCCAGCAGGGGGGGACAGGGGGAATATCAGCCCCAGCATTTT.

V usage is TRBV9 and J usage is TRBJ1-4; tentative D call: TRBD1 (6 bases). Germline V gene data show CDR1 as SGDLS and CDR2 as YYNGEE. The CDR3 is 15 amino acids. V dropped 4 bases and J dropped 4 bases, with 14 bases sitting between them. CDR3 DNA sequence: TGTGCCAGCAGCCCAACGCAGGGGAGTAATGAAAAACTGTTTTTT. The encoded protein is CASSPTQGSNEKLFF.

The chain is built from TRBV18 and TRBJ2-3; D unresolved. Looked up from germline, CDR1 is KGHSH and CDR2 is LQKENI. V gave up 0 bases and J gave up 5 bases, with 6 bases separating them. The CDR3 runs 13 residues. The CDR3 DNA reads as TGTGCCAGCTCACCACCGGAGCTAGATACGCAGTATTTT. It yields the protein CASSPPELDTQYF.

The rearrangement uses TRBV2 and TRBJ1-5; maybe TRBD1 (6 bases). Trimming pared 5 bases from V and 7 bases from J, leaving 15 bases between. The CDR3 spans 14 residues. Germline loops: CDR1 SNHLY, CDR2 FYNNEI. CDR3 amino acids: CASSQRGGNQPQHF. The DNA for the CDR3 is TGTGCCAGCAGTCAAAGGGGGGGAAACCAGCCCCAGCATTTT.

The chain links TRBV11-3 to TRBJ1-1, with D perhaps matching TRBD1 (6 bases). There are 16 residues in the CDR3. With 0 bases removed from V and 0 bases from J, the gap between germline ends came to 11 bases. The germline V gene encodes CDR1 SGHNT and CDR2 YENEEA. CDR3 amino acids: CASSLDRGILNTEAFF. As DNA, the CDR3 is TGTGCCAGCAGCTTAGATAGGGGGATCCTGAACACTGAAGCTTTCTTT.

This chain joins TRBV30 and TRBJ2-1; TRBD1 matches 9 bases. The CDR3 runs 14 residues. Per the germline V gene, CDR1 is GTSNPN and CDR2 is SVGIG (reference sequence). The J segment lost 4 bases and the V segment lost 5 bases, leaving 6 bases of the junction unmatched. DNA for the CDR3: TGTGCCTGGCAACCGGGACAGGGATACAATGAGCAGTTCTTC. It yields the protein CAWQPGQGYNEQFF.

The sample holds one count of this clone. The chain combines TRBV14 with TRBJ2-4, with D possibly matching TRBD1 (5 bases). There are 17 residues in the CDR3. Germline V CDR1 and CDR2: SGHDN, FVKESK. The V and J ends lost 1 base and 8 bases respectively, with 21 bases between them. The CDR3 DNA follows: TGTGCCAGCAGCCAAGTAGGCGGCGACCCCCAAGGGGACATTCAGTACTTC. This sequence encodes CASSQVGGDPQGDIQYF.

Here the CDR3 DNA reads TGTGCCAGCAGTTTATCACAGGGCGCTGAAGCTTTCTTT. It specifies CASSLSQGAEAFF. The rearrangement joins TRBV27 to TRBJ1-1; D might be TRBD1 (6 bases). The CDR3 extends over 13 amino acids. Trimming removed 0 bases at V and 6 bases at J, with 8 bases between. The V gene's germline CDR1 is MNHEY and CDR2 SMNVEV (reference sequence).

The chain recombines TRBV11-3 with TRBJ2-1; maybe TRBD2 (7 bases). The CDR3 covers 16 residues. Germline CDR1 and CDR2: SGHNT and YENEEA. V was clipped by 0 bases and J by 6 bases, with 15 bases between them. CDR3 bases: TGTGCCAGCAGCTTAGATCTAGGGGGAGGGATCAATGAGCAGTTCTTC. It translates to CASSLDLGGGINEQFF.

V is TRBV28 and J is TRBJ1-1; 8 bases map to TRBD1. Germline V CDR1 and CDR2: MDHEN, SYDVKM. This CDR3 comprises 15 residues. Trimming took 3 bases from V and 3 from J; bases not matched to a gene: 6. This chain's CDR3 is CASSLGNRGDTEAFF. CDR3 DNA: TGTGCCAGCAGTTTGGGGAACAGGGGGGACACTGAAGCTTTCTTT.

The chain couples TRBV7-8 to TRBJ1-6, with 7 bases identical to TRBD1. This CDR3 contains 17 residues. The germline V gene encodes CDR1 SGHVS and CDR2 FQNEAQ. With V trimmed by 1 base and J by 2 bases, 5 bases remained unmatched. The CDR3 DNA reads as TGTGCCAGCAGCTTAGGCCAGACAGGGCCCTATAATTCACCCCTCCACTTT. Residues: CASSLGQTGPYNSPLHF.